These T cell receptor beta chains were read from a single sample in a study of response to subunit inactivated influenza vaccine. MiXCR, run by TCRdb on the RT-PCR reads, gives a single entry per CDR3 protein. The table lists about half a million distinct CDR3 sequences, approximately 7.7% of them singletons. This specimen was PBMCs from blood, taken around 2 years after vaccination. Receptors were obtained from a man between 50 and 69 years old who received an inactivated influenza vaccine. Each CDR3 is given with its conserved first and last residue. A D gene is named only where the DNA matches it firmly. Where a row states a size, it is once, few, many or the class of an expanded clone; other rows omit it.

clone size,V gene,J gene,D gene,CDR3 DNA,CDR3 protein
few,TRBV7-9,TRBJ2-3,.,TGTGCCAGCAGCTTCGTCCCCATGAGAAGCACAGATACGCAGTATTTT,CASSFVPMRSTDTQYF
.,TRBV2,TRBJ1-1,.,TGTGCCAGCGCGGACCCGAACACTGAAGCTTTCTTT,CASADPNTEAFF
.,TRBV28,TRBJ2-2,TRBD2,TGTGCCAGCATGCTAGCGGGTCCTGGGGAGCTGTTTTTT,CASMLAGPGELFF
many,TRBV6-5,TRBJ2-3,.,TGTGCCAGCAGTTACTCGAGGCAGGGGTTGAGCACAGATACGCAGTATTTT,CASSYSRQGLSTDTQYF
many,TRBV20-1,TRBJ2-1,.,TGCAGTGCTAGTCGTCTAGGGGGCTCCTACAATGAGCAGTTCTTC,CSASRLGGSYNEQFF
few,TRBV29-1,TRBJ1-1,.,TGCAGCGTTGATGTTTATAGGCCCGGTGGGAACACTGAAGCTTTCTTT,CSVDVYRPGGNTEAFF
many,TRBV29-1,TRBJ1-2,.,TGCAGCGCAGCACAGAGAGCTAACTATGGCTACACCTTC,CSAAQRANYGYTF
many,TRBV14,TRBJ2-7,.,TGTGCCAGCAGCCAAGATCGGTTGAGTGAGCAGTACTTC,CASSQDRLSEQYF
.,TRBV13,TRBJ2-2,.,TGTGCCAGCAGCTTCGACCGAGAGGGGTTGGAAGGGAAGGCCGGGGAGCTGTTTTTT,CASSFDREGLEGKAGELFF
many,TRBV3-1,TRBJ2-3,.,TGTGCCAGCAGCCAATTTATTCTCCGGGATGGCGTCCCCTGGGGCACAGATACGCAGTATTTT,CASSQFILRDGVPWGTDTQYF
few,TRBV4-3,TRBJ1-2,.,TGCGCCAGCAGCCAACTGGGGACCGCGGGTGATGGCTACACCTTC,CASSQLGTAGDGYTF
many,TRBV20-1,TRBJ2-6,.,TGCAGTGCTAGTCCCACCTCTGGGGCCAACGTCCTGACTTTC,CSASPTSGANVLTF
.,TRBV9,TRBJ2-1,.,TGTGCCAGCAGCGTAGGAGGAGGGGGGAGTTACAATGAGCAGTTCTTC,CASSVGGGGSYNEQFF